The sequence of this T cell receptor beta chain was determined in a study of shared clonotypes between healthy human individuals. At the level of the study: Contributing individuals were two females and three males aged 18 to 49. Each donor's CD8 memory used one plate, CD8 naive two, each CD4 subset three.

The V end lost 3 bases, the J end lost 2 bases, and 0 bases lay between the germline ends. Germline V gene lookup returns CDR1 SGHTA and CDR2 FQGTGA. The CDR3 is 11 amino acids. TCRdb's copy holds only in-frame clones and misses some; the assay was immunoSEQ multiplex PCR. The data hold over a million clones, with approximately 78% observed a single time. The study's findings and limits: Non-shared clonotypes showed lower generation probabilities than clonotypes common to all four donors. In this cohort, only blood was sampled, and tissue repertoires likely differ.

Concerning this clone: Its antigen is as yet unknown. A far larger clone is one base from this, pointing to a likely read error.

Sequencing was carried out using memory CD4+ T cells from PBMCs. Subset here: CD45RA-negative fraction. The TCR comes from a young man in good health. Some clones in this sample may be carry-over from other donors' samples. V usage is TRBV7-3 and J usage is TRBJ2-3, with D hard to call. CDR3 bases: TGTGCCAGCAGCTTCACAGATACGCAGTATTTT. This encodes CASSFTDTQYF.